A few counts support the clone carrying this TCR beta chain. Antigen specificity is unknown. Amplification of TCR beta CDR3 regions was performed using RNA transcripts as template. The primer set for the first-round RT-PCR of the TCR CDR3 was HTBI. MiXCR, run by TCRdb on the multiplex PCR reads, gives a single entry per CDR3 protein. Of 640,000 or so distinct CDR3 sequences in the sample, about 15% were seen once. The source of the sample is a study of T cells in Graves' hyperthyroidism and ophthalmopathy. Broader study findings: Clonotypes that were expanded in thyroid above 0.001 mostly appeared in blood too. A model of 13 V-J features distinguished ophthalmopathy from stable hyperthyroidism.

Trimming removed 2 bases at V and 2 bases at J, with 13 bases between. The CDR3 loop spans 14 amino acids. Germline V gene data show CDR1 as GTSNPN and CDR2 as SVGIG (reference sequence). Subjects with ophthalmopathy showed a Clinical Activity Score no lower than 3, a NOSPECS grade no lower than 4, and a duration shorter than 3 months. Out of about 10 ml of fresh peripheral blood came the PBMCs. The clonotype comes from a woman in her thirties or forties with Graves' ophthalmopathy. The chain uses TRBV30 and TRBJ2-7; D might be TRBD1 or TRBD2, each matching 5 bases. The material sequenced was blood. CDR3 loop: CAWSQDGAPYEQYF. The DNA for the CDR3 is TGTGCCTGGAGTCAGGACGGGGCCCCCTACGAGCAGTACTTC.